A single sample is the source of the 22 T cell receptor beta chains below, sequenced in a study of early T cells in non-severe SARS-CoV-2 infection. TCRdb reprocessed the 5' RACE reads via MiXCR and lists one record per CDR3 protein. Of about 44,000 distinct CDR3 sequences in the sample, 6% to 7% were seen once. Sequenced material: whole blood, taken at baseline. The origin of the receptors is an adult who was a healthcare worker with PCR-confirmed SARS-CoV-2 infection or an uninfected control (not recorded which).

This clonotype was counted ten times or more. This chain connects TRBV15 to TRBJ2-3; 9 bases line up with TRBD2. Looked up from germline, CDR1 is LNHNV and CDR2 is YYDKDF (reference sequence). CDR3 length: 14 residues. V lost 5 bases, J lost 10 bases, and 10 bases stayed unmatched. CDR3 sequence reads: CATSASGVVGAQYF. In nucleotides, the CDR3 is TGTGCCACCAGCGCTAGCGGGGTGGTTGGGGCGCAGTATTTT.

The chain recombines TRBV14 with TRBJ2-1; 7 bases match TRBD2. CDR3 length equals 17 residues. V dropped 5 bases and J dropped 8; count of bases not matched to a gene: 18. The germline CDR1 and CDR2 sequences are SGHDN and FVKESK. CDR3 residues: CASSLVTGGIGVDEQFF. The CDR3 DNA is TGTGCCAGCAGCTTAGTAACGGGAGGCATAGGTGTGGATGAGCAGTTCTTC.

As concerns this clonotype: Compared with germline, one end of the junction differs, possibly owing to a read error. The chain links TRBV6-1 to TRBJ2-5, with D unresolved. This CDR3 spans 12 amino acids. The germline V gene has CDR1 MNHNS and CDR2 SASEGT. This chain's CDR3 is CASSEVGWAFSF. For the CDR3, the DNA is TGTGCCAGCAGTGAAGTTGGGTGGGCTTTCTCCTTC.

The chain has TRBV19 and TRBJ2-1; 10 bases are a match to TRBD2. The germline V gene has CDR1 LNHDA and CDR2 SQIVND (reference sequence). V gave up 10 bases and J gave up 5 bases; unmatched junction bases: 11. CDR3 length: 15 residues. CDR3 in DNA: TGTGCCACCATAGGGGGGCTAGCGGGAGACAATGAGCAGTTCTTC. Translation: CATIGGLAGDNEQFF.

This clonotype was found many times. As DNA, the CDR3 is TGCGCCAGCAGTGAGGATACCGCCGGGGGCACAGATACGCAGTATTTT. It codes for CASSEDTAGGTDTQYF. The J gene is TRBJ2-3, the V gene TRBV10-2; D is perhaps TRBD2 (5 bases). There are 16 residues in the CDR3. The V gene lost 2 bases and the J gene lost 1 base, with 13 bases spanning the gap. Germline V gene lookup returns CDR1 WSHSY and CDR2 SAAADI.

This clonotype was detected many times. The J gene is TRBJ2-3, the V gene TRBV11-2, with D maybe TRBD1 (7 bases). Between the trimmed V and J ends, which lost 5 bases and 0 bases, there was a span of 12 bases. The CDR3 spans 15 residues. Germline V lookup: CDR1 SGHAT, CDR2 FQNNGV. This CDR3 reads CASSLTGTSTDTQYF. The CDR3 DNA sequence: TGTGCCAGCAGCCTGACAGGGACTAGCACAGATACGCAGTATTTT.

This clonotype has only a few counts. This chain uses TRBV20-1 with TRBJ1-4; a possible D gene is TRBD1 (5 bases). Germline V CDR1 and CDR2: DFQATT, SNEGSKA (reference sequence). Trimming took off 5 bases at V and 10 bases at J, with 11 bases between the two ends. The CDR3 covers 11 residues. The CDR3 nucleotides are TGCAGTGCTCAACAGGTCGGAAAACTGTTTTTT. This encodes CSAQQVGKLFF.

This clonotype appeared many times. This rearrangement joins TRBV6-1 to TRBJ1-4; D gene ambiguous. This CDR3 region has 15 residues. With 1 base removed from V and 2 bases from J, the gap between germline ends came to 8 bases. Germline CDR1 and CDR2: MNHNS and SASEGT. The CDR3: CASSEVMATNEKLFF. The CDR3 DNA reads TGTGCCAGCAGTGAAGTAATGGCCACTAATGAAAAACTGTTTTTT.

This clonotype showed up just a few times. V is TRBV20-1 and J is TRBJ2-5; 8 bases are shared with TRBD2. Germline-derived CDR1 and CDR2 are DFQATT and SNEGSKA (reference sequence). V lost 6 bases, J lost 5 bases, and 5 bases stayed unmatched. This CDR3 is built from 12 residues. The CDR3, as DNA: TGCAGTGCCTTAGCGGGGAAGGAGACCCAGTACTTC. Its protein product is CSALAGKETQYF.

This clonotype was counted between two and nine times. The CDR3 DNA follows: TGCGCCAGCAGCTTGGTCGGTTTGAGCTCCTACAATGAGCAGTTCTTC. Protein: CASSLVGLSSYNEQFF. V gene TRBV5-1 combines with J gene TRBJ2-1; D is uncertain. CDR3 length equals 16 residues. Trimming cost V 0 bases and J 0 bases, with 10 bases left between them. Germline lookup yields CDR1 SGHRS and CDR2 YFSETQ.

V and J are TRBV11-3 and TRBJ2-2; D gene ambiguous. This CDR3 spans 16 amino acids. CDR1 is SGHNT, CDR2 YENEEA, per germline. V was clipped by 3 bases and J by 2 bases, with 13 bases between them. CDR3 sequence reads: CASSFDSGANTGELFF. The CDR3 DNA reads TGTGCCAGCAGCTTCGACTCCGGAGCCAACACCGGGGAGCTGTTTTTT.

There are a few counts of this clonotype. The chain recombines TRBV13 with TRBJ2-3; D gene ambiguous. V lost 8 bases and J lost 0, with 9 bases in between. This CDR3 contains 13 residues. Germline-derived CDR1 and CDR2 are PRHDT and FYEKMQ (reference sequence). CDR3 protein: CASRGTSTDTQYF. CDR3 sequence (DNA): TGTGCCAGCCGCGGAACTAGCACAGATACGCAGTATTTT.

This clonotype has a handful of counts. This chain joins TRBV7-2 and TRBJ2-1; no reliable D call. Looked up from germline, CDR1 is SGHTA and CDR2 is FQGNSA. This CDR3 is built from 13 residues. V dropped 1 base and J dropped 8 bases, with 9 bases sitting between them. CDR3 in amino acids: CASSLGGIDEQFF. In DNA form, the CDR3 reads TGTGCCAGCAGCTTAGGAGGAATAGATGAGCAGTTCTTC.

This clonotype was recorded a few times. The J gene is TRBJ1-6, the V gene TRBV6-6, with 8 nucleotides matching TRBD1. CDR3 size: 16 residues. J was trimmed by 7 bases and V by 6 bases; bases with no gene match: 11. The germline gives CDR1 MNHNY, CDR2 SVGAGI (reference sequence). The CDR3 reads CASRALNRGSNSPLHF. The CDR3 region has the DNA TGTGCCAGCAGGGCCTTGAACAGGGGGTCGAATTCACCCCTCCACTTT.

This clonotype was observed at least ten times. This chain connects TRBV7-9 to TRBJ2-1; D call uncertain. Trimming cost V 5 bases and J 9 bases, with 11 bases left between them. Germline lookup yields CDR1 SEHNR and CDR2 FQNEAQ (reference sequence). The CDR3 has 12 residues. The CDR3 here is CASSPTSTEQFF. The CDR3 region has the DNA TGTGCCAGCAGCCCTACCTCGACTGAGCAGTTCTTC. Using reference TRBV7-9 and TRBJ2-1 for the parts outside the CDR3, the full variable domain is DTGVSQNPRHKITKRGQNVTFRCDPISEHNRLYWYRQTLGQGPEFLTYFQNEAQLEKSRLLSDRFSAERPKGSFSTLEIQRTEQGDSAMYLCASSPTSTEQFFGPGTRLTVL.

This clonotype was recorded many times. This chain uses TRBV19 with TRBJ2-1, with D unclear. Between the trimmed V and J ends, which lost 1 base and 6 bases, there was a span of 22 bases. In germline, CDR1 is LNHDA, CDR2 SQIVND (reference sequence). CDR3 size: 18 residues. In DNA, the CDR3 is TGTGCCAGTAGTATAGTATTGTTGTCCGAGACCGGTAGCAATGAGCAGTTCTTC. Protein sequence: CASSIVLLSETGSNEQFF.

This clonotype was recorded a few times. The chain has TRBV12-3 or TRBV12-4 and TRBJ1-1; D is uncertain. Trimming shortened V by 3 bases and J by 1 base, and 3 bases separated the two germline ends. The CDR3 covers 12 residues. The CDR3 spells CASSLWNTEAFF. The CDR3 DNA sequence: TGTGCCAGCAGTTTGTGGAACACTGAAGCTTTCTTT.

Ten or more counts support this clonotype. The chain is built from TRBV9 and TRBJ1-6; D unclear. The V and J ends lost 3 bases and 8 bases respectively, with 12 bases between them. The CDR3 contains 14 residues. CDR1 SGDLS and CDR2 YYNGEE come from the germline V gene. The CDR3 loop reads CASSAVGGDSPLHF. CDR3 nucleotides: TGTGCCAGCAGCGCGGTAGGCGGAGATTCACCCCTCCACTTT.

V gene TRBV4-1 combines with J gene TRBJ1-4; D uncertain. Germline V gene lookup returns CDR1 MGHRA and CDR2 YSYEKL. Between the trimmed V and J ends, which lost 5 bases and 4 bases, there was a span of 11 bases. The CDR3 consists of 14 residues. The CDR3 DNA sequence: TGCGCCAGCAGCTCCCGGACGGGTAATGAAAAACTGTTTTTT. Protein sequence: CASSSRTGNEKLFF.

This clonotype was detected many times. The V call is TRBV28, the J call TRBJ2-5; 7 nucleotides line up with TRBD1. Germline V gene data show CDR1 as MDHEN and CDR2 as SYDVKM. V lost 6 bases to trimming and J lost 4 bases; unmatched junction nucleotides: 5. This CDR3 comprises 13 residues. CDR3 protein: CASSLGQAETQYF. DNA for the CDR3: TGTGCCAGCAGCCTTGGACAGGCAGAGACCCAGTACTTC.

The chain recombines TRBV20-1 with TRBJ1-2; D unresolved. Looked up from germline, CDR1 is DFQATT and CDR2 is SNEGSKA (reference sequence). This CDR3 has 12 residues. The ends were cut back, 0 bases at V and 8 bases at J, with 10 bases in the middle. The CDR3: CSARDPAGGYTF. In nucleotides, the CDR3 is TGCAGTGCTAGAGATCCGGCAGGCGGCTACACCTTC.

The genes are TRBV6-5 and TRBJ1-1; 11 bases line up with TRBD1. Germline lookup yields CDR1 MNHEY and CDR2 SVGAGI. V trimming: 1 base; J trimming: 4 bases; junction bases outside the gene matches: 2. The length of the CDR3 is 15 residues. CDR3 nucleotide sequence: TGTGCCAGCAGTTACTATGGGACAGGGGGCACTGAAGCTTTCTTT. Translation: CASSYYGTGGTEAFF.